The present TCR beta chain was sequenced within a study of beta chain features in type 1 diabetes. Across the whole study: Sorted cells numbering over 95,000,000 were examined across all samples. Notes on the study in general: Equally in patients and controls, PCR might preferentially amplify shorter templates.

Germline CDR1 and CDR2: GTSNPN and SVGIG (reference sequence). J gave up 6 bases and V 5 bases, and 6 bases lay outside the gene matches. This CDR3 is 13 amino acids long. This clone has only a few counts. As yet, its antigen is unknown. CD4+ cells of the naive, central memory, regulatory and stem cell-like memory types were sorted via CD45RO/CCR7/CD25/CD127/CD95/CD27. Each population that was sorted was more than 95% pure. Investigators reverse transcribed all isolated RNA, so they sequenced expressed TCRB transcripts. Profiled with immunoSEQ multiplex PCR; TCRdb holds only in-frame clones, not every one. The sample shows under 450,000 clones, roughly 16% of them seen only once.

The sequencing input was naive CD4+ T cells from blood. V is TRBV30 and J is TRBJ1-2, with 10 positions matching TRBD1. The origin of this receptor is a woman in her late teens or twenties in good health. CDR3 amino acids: CAWGQGVMDGYTF. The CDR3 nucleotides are TGTGCCTGGGGACAGGGGGTTATGGATGGCTACACCTTC. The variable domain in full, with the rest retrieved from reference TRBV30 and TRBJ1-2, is SQTIHQWPATLVQPVGSPLSLECTVEGTSNPNLYWYRQAAGRGLQLLFYSVGIGQISSEVPQNLSASRPQDRQFILSSKKLLLSDSGFYLCAWGQGVMDGYTFGSGTRLTVV.